What follows describes a single TCR beta chain. The source of the sample is a study of T cells expressing NK-cell markers. Across the study: HCMV seropositivity marked most of the eight sequenced donors; one was seronegative.

This CDR3 comprises 15 residues. Per the germline V gene, CDR1 is LNHDA and CDR2 is SQIVND (reference sequence). UMIs accompanied the 5'RACE template switching by which TCR beta cDNA was made. TCRdb processed the 5' RACE reads again and assigns one entry to each CDR3 protein, with no DNA. The sample yields 300 to 400 distinct CDR3 sequences, of which the top ten take up roughly 98%. The source is a young woman in good health. The chain couples TRBV19 to TRBJ2-3; TCRdb outputs TRBD1, but without DNA this stays unchecked. The source material was blood T cells: a sorted CD56 or NKG2C T cell subset, CD4+ or CD8+ T cells, or bulk PBMC T cells (not recorded which). The CDR3 sequence is CASSMHRGLADTQYF. Based on the CDR3 plus reference TRBV19 and TRBJ2-3, the full variable domain is DGGITQSPKYLFRKEGQNVTLSCEQNLNHDAMYWYRQDPGQGLRLIYYSQIVNDFQKGDIAEGYSVSREKKESFPLTVTSAQKNPTAFYLCASSMHRGLADTQYFGPGTRLTVL.